Included here is one TCR beta chain sequence, with context. Its antigen is as yet unknown. Trimming took off 1 base at V and 1 base at J, with 6 bases between the two ends. Germline CDR1 reads SGHKS; CDR2 reads YYEKEE (reference sequence). The CDR3 totals 14 residues. In the PCR, 60 Vbeta and 13 Jbeta primers were used. Sequenced by immunoSEQ multiplex PCR; TCRdb stores in-frame clones only, minus some. The data hold about 100,000 clones, with more than 75% observed a single time. This record belongs to a study of cytomegalovirus exposure and HLA in healthy donors. Whole-study results and caveats: Available immune exposure information covered CMV serostatus only.

The V and J genes are TRBV5-5 and TRBJ2-1, with D uncertain. The specimen was PBMCs. The TCR was taken from a woman aged 55-69 years in good health and CMV-seronegative. CDR3: CASSLSMSYNEQFF. The CDR3 DNA is TGTGCCAGCAGCTTGAGCATGTCCTACAATGAGCAGTTCTTC.